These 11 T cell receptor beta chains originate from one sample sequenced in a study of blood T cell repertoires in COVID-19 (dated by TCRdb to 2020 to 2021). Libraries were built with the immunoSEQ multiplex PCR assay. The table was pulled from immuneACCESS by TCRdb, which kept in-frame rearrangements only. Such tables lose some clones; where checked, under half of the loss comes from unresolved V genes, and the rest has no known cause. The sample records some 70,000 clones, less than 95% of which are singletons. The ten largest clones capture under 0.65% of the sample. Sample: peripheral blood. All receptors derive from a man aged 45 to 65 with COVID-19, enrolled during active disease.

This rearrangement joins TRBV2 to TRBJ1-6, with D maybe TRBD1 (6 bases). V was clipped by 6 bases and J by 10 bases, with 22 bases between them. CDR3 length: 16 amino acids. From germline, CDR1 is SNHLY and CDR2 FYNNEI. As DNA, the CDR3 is TGTGCCAGCAGATCCCCGGCGGGGGGACAAGGGTCACCCCTCCACTTT. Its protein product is CASRSPAGGQGSPLHF.

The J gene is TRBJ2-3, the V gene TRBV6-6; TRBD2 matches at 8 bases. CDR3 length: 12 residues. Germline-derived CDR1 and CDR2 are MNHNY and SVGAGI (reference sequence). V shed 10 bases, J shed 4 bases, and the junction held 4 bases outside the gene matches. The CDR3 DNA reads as TGTGCCACCAGCGGGAGTGCAGATACGCAGTATTTT. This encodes CATSGSADTQYF.

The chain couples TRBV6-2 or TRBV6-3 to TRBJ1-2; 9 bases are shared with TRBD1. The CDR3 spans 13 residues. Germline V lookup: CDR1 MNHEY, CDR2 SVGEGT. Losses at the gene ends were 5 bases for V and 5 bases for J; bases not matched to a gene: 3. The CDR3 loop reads CASSAGTGYGYTF. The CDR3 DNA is TGTGCCAGCAGTGCCGGGACAGGGTATGGCTACACCTTC.

CDR3: CASSLVGGEDTEAFF. In nucleotides, the CDR3 is TGTGCCAGCAGCTTAGTGGGGGGGGAAGACACTGAAGCTTTCTTT. This chain joins TRBV11-2 and TRBJ1-1, with a tentative D call TRBD1 (5 bases). Germline CDR1 reads SGHAT; CDR2 reads FQNNGV. The CDR3 extends over 15 amino acids. Trimming stripped 1 base from V and 3 bases from J, with 12 bases between.

CDR3 loop: CASSLSGRAYNEQFF. The CDR3 bases are TGTGCCAGCAGCTTAAGCGGGAGGGCCTACAATGAGCAGTTCTTC. This chain connects TRBV7-2 to TRBJ2-1; 10 bases map to TRBD2. The CDR3 covers 15 residues. V gave up 2 bases and J gave up 2 bases; unmatched junction bases: 0. Germline CDR1 and CDR2: SGHTA and FQGNSA.

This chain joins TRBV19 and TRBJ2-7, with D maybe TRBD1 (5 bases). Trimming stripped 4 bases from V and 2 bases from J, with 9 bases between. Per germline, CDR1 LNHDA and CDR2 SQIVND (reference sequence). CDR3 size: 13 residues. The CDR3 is CASSTGFTYEQYF. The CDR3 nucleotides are TGTGCCAGTAGTACAGGGTTTACCTACGAGCAGTACTTC.

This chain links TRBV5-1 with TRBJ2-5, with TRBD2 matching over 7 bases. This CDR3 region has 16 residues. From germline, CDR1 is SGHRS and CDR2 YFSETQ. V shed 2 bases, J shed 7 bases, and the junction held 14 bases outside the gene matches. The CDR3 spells CASSFWGRAAEGTQYF. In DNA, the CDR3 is TGCGCCAGCAGCTTTTGGGGGAGGGCCGCCGAGGGGACCCAGTACTTC.

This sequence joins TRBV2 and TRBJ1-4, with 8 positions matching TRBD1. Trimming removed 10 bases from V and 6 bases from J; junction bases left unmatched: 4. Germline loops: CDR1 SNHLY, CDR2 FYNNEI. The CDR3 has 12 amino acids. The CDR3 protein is CATRGQDEKLFF. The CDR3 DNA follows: TGTGCCACCAGGGGGCAGGATGAAAAACTGTTTTTT.

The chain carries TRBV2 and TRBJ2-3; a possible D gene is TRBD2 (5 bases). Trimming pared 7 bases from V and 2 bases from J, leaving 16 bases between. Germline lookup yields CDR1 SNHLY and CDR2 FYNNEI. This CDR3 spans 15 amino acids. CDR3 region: CASKRRVGSTDTQYF. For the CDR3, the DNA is TGTGCCAGCAAGAGGCGGGTGGGATCCACAGATACGCAGTATTTT.

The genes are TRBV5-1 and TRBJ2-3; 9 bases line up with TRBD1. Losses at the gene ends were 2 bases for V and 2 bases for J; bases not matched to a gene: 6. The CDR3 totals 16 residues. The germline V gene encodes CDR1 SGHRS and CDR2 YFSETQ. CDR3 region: CASSFTGGTLTDTQYF. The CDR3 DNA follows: TGCGCCAGCAGCTTTACAGGGGGCACCCTCACAGATACGCAGTATTTT.

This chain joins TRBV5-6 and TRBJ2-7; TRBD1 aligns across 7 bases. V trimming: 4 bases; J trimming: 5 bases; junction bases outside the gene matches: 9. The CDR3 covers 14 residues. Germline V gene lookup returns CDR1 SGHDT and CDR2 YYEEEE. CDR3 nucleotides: TGTGCCAGCAGCCCATTCGACAGGGCAAACGAGCAGTACTTC. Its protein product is CASSPFDRANEQYF.